This T cell receptor (beta chain) is from a study of T cells in Graves' hyperthyroidism and ophthalmopathy. Study at large: Peripheral blood was drawn at first diagnosis, prior to all treatment.

The CDR3 covers 17 residues. V was pared by 0 bases and J by 1 base, with 12 bases between. Germline V gives CDR1 SEHNR, CDR2 FQNEAQ (reference sequence). This clonotype was observed a few times. Using RNA transcripts as the source, TCR beta CDR3 regions were amplified. Initially, a first-round RT-PCR of the TCR CDR3 employed the HTBI primer set. A single record per CDR3 protein comes from TCRdb applying MiXCR to the multiplex PCR reads. The table records roughly 380,000 distinct CDR3 sequences, roughly 14% of them present only once. Exclusion criteria comprised uncontrolled infection, other autoimmune disease, pregnancy or lactation.

The specimen was blood. The V gene is TRBV7-9, the J gene TRBJ1-4, with D unresolved. The clonotype originates from a young man with Graves' hyperthyroidism that later progressed to Graves' ophthalmopathy. The CDR3 nucleotides are TGTGCCAGCAGCTTAGCGTTTCGGGGTCGAACTAATGAAAAACTGTTTTTT. This encodes CASSLAFRGRTNEKLFF.